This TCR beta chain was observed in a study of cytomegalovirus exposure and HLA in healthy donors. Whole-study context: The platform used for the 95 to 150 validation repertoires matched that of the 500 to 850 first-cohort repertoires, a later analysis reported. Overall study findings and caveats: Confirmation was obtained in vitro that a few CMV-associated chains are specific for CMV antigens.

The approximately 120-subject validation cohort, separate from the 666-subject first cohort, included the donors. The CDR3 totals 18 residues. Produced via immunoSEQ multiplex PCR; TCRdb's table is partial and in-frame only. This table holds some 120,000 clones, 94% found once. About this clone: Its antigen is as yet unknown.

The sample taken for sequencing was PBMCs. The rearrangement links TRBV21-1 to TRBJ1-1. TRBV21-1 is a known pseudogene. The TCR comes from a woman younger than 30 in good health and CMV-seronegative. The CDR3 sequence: CASSHTSWGVESNTEAFF. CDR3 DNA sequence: TGTGCCAGCAGCCACACTTCGTGGGGGGTTGAATCGAACACTGAAGCTTTCTTT.